The T cell receptor (beta chain) under discussion was sequenced for a study of shared clonotypes between healthy human individuals. Study-wide background: Donor composition was two women and three men, aged 18 to 49. Study findings and constraints: Non-shared clonotypes had lower generation probabilities than those shared by all four donors. Between a handful of donors, naive CD4 clonotypes were shared at a level of around 4.8%.

TCRdb keeps only in-frame clones here, not all; method: immunoSEQ multiplex PCR. The sample gives some 2 million clones, about 94% of which show up once; roughly 1% is in the top ten. Naive CD8 cells, CD45RO-negative and positively selected for CCR7, excluded terminally differentiated effector memory CD45RA+ cells. Concerning this clone itself: The antigen is undetermined.

The source of this sequence is a young man in good health. Sequencing used naive CD8+ T cells sorted from blood.

CDR3 protein: CATGQENTEAFF. In DNA, the CDR3 is TGTGCCACCGGACAAGAGAACACTGAAGCTTTCTTT. The chain recombines TRBV15 with TRBJ1-1; D is possibly TRBD1 (5 bases). This CDR3 is built from 12 residues. Germline V gene data show CDR1 as LNHNV and CDR2 as YYDKDF (reference sequence). V was shortened by 8 bases and J by 1 base, with 8 bases between the two germline ends. Combining the CDR3 with reference TRBV15 and TRBJ1-1 gives the whole variable domain DAMVIQNPRYQVTQFGKPVTLSCSQTLNHNVMYWYQQKSSQAPKLLFHYYDKDFNNEADTPDNFQSRRPNTSFCFLDIRSPGLGDTAMYLCATGQENTEAFFGQGTRLTVV.